This passage covers 22 T cell receptor beta chains from one sample sequenced in a study of Ad26.COV2.S vaccination and SARS-CoV-2 variants. This table comes from immunoSEQ multiplex PCR, and its TCRdb copy is limited to in-frame clones, with some not included. Of under 500,000 clones in the sample, 92% were seen once. Treatment described: some 20 received Ad26.COV2.S at low or high dose, single or two shots; 5 received placebo; per-sample allocation not given. Samples came from day 63 after the first vaccine or placebo injection. Here the sequenced sample was peripheral blood, taken in a trial of Ad26.COV2.S vaccine versus placebo. Receptors were obtained from a person aged 18-60 years who received the Ad26.COV2.S COVID-19 vaccine or a placebo.

The chain links TRBV6-5 to TRBJ1-1; the D is unclear. The CDR3 totals 15 residues. CDR1 and CDR2 from the germline V gene are MNHEY and SVGAGI. V lost 0 bases and J lost 3, with 11 bases in between. CDR3 sequence: CASSYSGRRDTEAFF. The CDR3, as DNA: TGTGCCAGCAGTTACTCGGGCAGGAGGGACACTGAAGCTTTCTTT.

V and J are TRBV7-9 and TRBJ2-5; 7 bases fit TRBD2. The CDR3 is 15 amino acids. Unmatched junction bases numbered 15, after V lost 7 bases and J lost 7 bases. Germline CDR1 and CDR2: SEHNR and FQNEAQ (reference sequence). The CDR3 region has the DNA TGTGCCAGCAACGACATGGAGCGGGGACCCGGGACCCAGTACTTC. As protein: CASNDMERGPGTQYF.

The chain combines TRBV6-5 with TRBJ1-6, with TRBD1 matching over 9 bases. The ends lost 6 bases at V and 9 bases at J; junction bases unmatched: 9. Germline V lookup: CDR1 MNHEY, CDR2 SVGAGI. This CDR3 has 15 amino acids. CDR3 sequence: CASRDLTGGGSPLHF. DNA for the CDR3: TGTGCCAGCAGGGATCTCACAGGGGGCGGTTCACCCCTCCACTTT.

This rearrangement joins TRBV9 to TRBJ1-1; TRBD1 agrees at 7 bases. V trimming: 5 bases; J trimming: 0 bases; junction bases outside the gene matches: 4. This CDR3 is built from 14 residues. Germline V lookup: CDR1 SGDLS, CDR2 YYNGEE. The CDR3 here is CASRPGQMNTEAFF. The CDR3 coding sequence is TGTGCCAGCAGACCGGGACAGATGAACACTGAAGCTTTCTTT.

The chain joins TRBV4-3 to TRBJ1-2; tentative D call: TRBD1 (5 bases). V was trimmed by 0 bases and J by 5 bases, leaving 19 bases between them. Germline V gene data show CDR1 as LGHNA and CDR2 as YSLEER. This CDR3 comprises 17 residues. CDR3 nucleotide sequence: TGCGCCAGCAGCCAAGAAAACCTTGGGACCCAGTCGTATGGCTACACCTTC. Translated, it gives CASSQENLGTQSYGYTF.

The chain employs TRBV28 and TRBJ1-6; no definite D call. Germline values: CDR1 MDHEN, CDR2 SYDVKM. V was shortened by 6 bases and J by 7 bases, with 16 bases between the two germline ends. This CDR3 contains 15 residues. CDR3 bases: TGTGCCAGCAGCCCGGGGTCTTATTCGAATTCACCCCTCCACTTT. Translation: CASSPGSYSNSPLHF.

The V gene is TRBV7-9, the J gene TRBJ1-2; D might be TRBD1 (5 bases). V lost 1 base to trimming and J lost 6 bases, with 15 bases between them. The CDR3 loop spans 15 amino acids. The germline V gene has CDR1 SEHNR and CDR2 FQNEAQ (reference sequence). CDR3 DNA sequence: TGTGCCAGCAGCTTAGACCTCTGGGGGAGAGATGGCTACACCTTC. It yields the protein CASSLDLWGRDGYTF.

This clone came up once. The V call is TRBV12-5, the J call TRBJ2-3, with D perhaps TRBD2 (5 bases). Trimming removed 3 bases from V and 6 bases from J, with 22 bases in between. Germline V gives CDR1 LGHNT, CDR2 FRNRAP. The CDR3 contains 17 residues. Here the CDR3 reads CASGFPPTGGSPDTQYF. CDR3 coding DNA: TGTGCTAGTGGTTTCCCCCCGACCGGAGGATCCCCGGATACGCAGTATTTT. The full variable domain, in which reference TRBV12-5 and TRBJ2-3 provide the parts outside the CDR3, is DARVTQTPRHKVTEMGQEVTMRCQPILGHNTVFWYRQTMMQGLELLAYFRNRAPLDDSGMPKDRFSAEMPDATLATLKIQPSEPRDSAVYFCASGFPPTGGSPDTQYFGPGTRLTVL.

The V and J genes are TRBV6-4 and TRBJ2-7; 7 bases match TRBD2. Trimming cost V 5 bases and J 4 bases; bases outside gene matches: 23. This CDR3 has 19 amino acids. Germline V gene lookup returns CDR1 MRHNA and CDR2 SNTAGT. The CDR3 bases are TGTGCCAGCAGTTGCCGGGGTCGGGGAAAGACTAGCTGTGGGTACGAGCAGTACTTC. Translated, it gives CASSCRGRGKTSCGYEQYF.

This chain connects TRBV6-5 to TRBJ2-7, with D hard to call. This CDR3 is 14 amino acids long. Germline CDR1 reads MNHEY; CDR2 reads SVGAGI. Trimming cost V 7 bases and J 0 bases, with 13 bases left between them. The CDR3 is CASIAAPNSYEQYF. The CDR3 nucleotides read TGTGCCAGCATCGCGGCGCCAAACTCCTACGAGCAGTACTTC.

The rearrangement joins TRBV4-3 to TRBJ2-7; D perhaps matches TRBD2 (6 bases). Trimming shortened V by 0 bases and J by 7 bases, and 10 bases separated the two germline ends. This CDR3 spans 13 amino acids. In germline, CDR1 is LGHNA, CDR2 YSLEER. CDR3 in amino acids: CASSQDPGEEQYF. The CDR3 coding sequence is TGCGCCAGCAGCCAAGATCCGGGAGAAGAGCAGTACTTC.

The V gene is TRBV5-1, the J gene TRBJ1-2; a possible D gene is TRBD1 (5 bases). Germline lookup yields CDR1 SGHRS and CDR2 YFSETQ. The length of the CDR3 is 14 residues. V lost 2 bases, J lost 4 bases, and 12 bases lay in between. CDR3 DNA sequence: TGCGCCAGCAGCTTAGACAGAACCAGCTATGGCTACACCTTC. Amino acid sequence: CASSLDRTSYGYTF.

The rearrangement uses TRBV19 and TRBJ2-5; the D gene could be TRBD1 or TRBD2 (5 bases each). CDR3 length equals 13 residues. Trimming removed 3 bases from V and 5 bases from J, with 10 bases in between. Germline CDR1 reads LNHDA; CDR2 reads SQIVND (reference sequence). CDR3 region: CASSILEGETQYF. CDR3 DNA: TGTGCCAGTAGTATCCTCGAGGGGGAGACCCAGTACTTC.

Concerning this clone: This specimen includes other DNA sequences encoding the same CDR3. This rearrangement joins TRBV9 to TRBJ2-7; tentatively, D is TRBD2 (5 bases). Germline V CDR1 and CDR2: SGDLS, YYNGEE. CDR3 length equals 14 residues. V shed 0 bases and J shed 4 bases, with 11 bases lying between them. The CDR3 DNA follows: TGTGCCAGCAGCGTAGGTGAGGGATCATACGAGCAGTACTTC. It is translated as CASSVGEGSYEQYF.

This clone appeared a single time. The rearrangement uses TRBV5-1 and TRBJ2-7; D is uncertain. The germline gives CDR1 SGHRS, CDR2 YFSETQ. The CDR3 sequence is 13 residues long. Deletions cut 0 bases from V and 1 base from J, with 5 bases between. DNA for the CDR3: TGCGCCAGCAGCTTGGTTCAGTCCTACGAGCAGTACTTC. As protein: CASSLVQSYEQYF.

This clone was counted once. V usage is TRBV19 and J usage is TRBJ1-2; 9 nucleotides align to TRBD1. Germline CDR1 LNHDA, CDR2 SQIVND (reference sequence). This CDR3 comprises 14 residues. Trimming removed 7 bases from V and 4 bases from J; junction bases left unmatched: 7. As DNA, the CDR3 is TGTGCCAGTACGGGACAGGGCTATGCCTATGGCTACACCTTC. Residues: CASTGQGYAYGYTF.

The V gene is TRBV5-4, the J gene TRBJ2-5, with 9 bases that match TRBD1. The ends lost 2 bases at V and 2 bases at J; junction bases unmatched: 4. The CDR3 sequence is 15 residues long. CDR1 and CDR2 from the germline V gene are SGHNT and YYREEE (reference sequence). CDR3 region: CASSLIGTGQETQYF. In DNA form, the CDR3 reads TGTGCCAGCAGCTTAATCGGGACAGGGCAAGAGACCCAGTACTTC.

This clone was recorded many times. This chain connects TRBV7-9 to TRBJ1-4; D is unresolved. Germline CDR1 reads SEHNR; CDR2 reads FQNEAQ (reference sequence). The CDR3 sequence is 14 residues long. V gave up 3 bases and J gave up 4 bases, with 9 bases separating them. The CDR3 loop is CASSFVGVNEKLFF. The DNA of the CDR3 is TGTGCCAGCAGCTTCGTTGGAGTTAATGAAAAACTGTTTTTT.

The chain couples TRBV25-1 to TRBJ2-5; 12 bases are shared with TRBD1. CDR3 length: 14 residues. Germline V gene data show CDR1 as MGHDK and CDR2 as SYGVNS. The trim removed 7 bases at V and 5 bases at J, leaving 5 bases unmatched. The CDR3 nucleotides are TGTGCCAGCACCGGGACAGGGGGCCTGGAGACCCAGTACTTC. This gives the protein CASTGTGGLETQYF.

On this clone: The sample carries other DNA sequences with the same CDR3. This chain uses TRBV7-2 with TRBJ2-5; tentatively, D is TRBD1 or TRBD2 (6 bases each). Germline V gives CDR1 SGHTA, CDR2 FQGNSA. The germline V and J ends were trimmed by 0 bases and 4 bases, with 9 bases remaining between them. The CDR3 consists of 14 residues. The chain's CDR3 is CASSLAGGGETQYF. The DNA for the CDR3 is TGTGCCAGCAGCTTAGCGGGGGGCGGAGAGACCCAGTACTTC.

This rearrangement joins TRBV4-3 to TRBJ2-1, with 13 bases lining up with TRBD2. Germline V gives CDR1 LGHNA, CDR2 YSLEER. This CDR3 has 19 amino acids. The junction had 12 bases not matched to a gene; V was cut back by 0 bases and J by 7 bases. Here the CDR3 DNA reads TGCGCCAGCAGCCAAGATGGCGTCCCGGGACTAGCGGGGAAAAATGAGCAGTTCTTC. Translated, it gives CASSQDGVPGLAGKNEQFF.

The J gene is TRBJ1-2, the V gene TRBV2; 9 bases map to TRBD1. CDR1 is SNHLY, CDR2 FYNNEI, per germline. CDR3 length equals 15 residues. The trim removed 4 bases at V and 4 bases at J, leaving 7 bases unmatched. CDR3 sequence reads: CASSGTQGASYGYTF. As DNA, the CDR3 is TGTGCCAGCAGTGGTACACAGGGGGCGAGCTATGGCTACACCTTC.